What follows are 27 T cell receptor beta chains derived from one specimen sequenced in a study of tumor-infiltrating lymphocytes in primary liver carcinoma. The input was about 500 ng total RNA; TCR beta cDNA was made from it with a constant-region primer. Three nested multiplex PCR rounds, a slightly modified ARM-PCR method, built the TCR beta libraries. Researchers ran the first two PCR rounds for 9 to 10 cycles each with TRBV1-TRBV30 forward primers and a C-beta reverse primer. TCRdb analysed the multiplex PCR reads with MiXCR anew, one entry per CDR3 protein. The top ten hold about 6.1% of the sample, which has approximately 330,000 distinct CDR3 sequences, approximately 65% seen once. Germline DNA was extracted alongside blood RNA, which was obtained from unsorted whole blood. The sample comprised peripheral blood. These receptor sequences come from a man in his forties with primary liver carcinoma and hepatitis B virus infection.

The chain uses TRBV5-1 and TRBJ2-7; 8 bases are a match to TRBD1. The J segment lost 2 bases and the V segment lost 7 bases, leaving 11 bases of the junction unmatched. The CDR3 consists of 15 residues. The germline V gene encodes CDR1 SGHRS and CDR2 YFSETQ. The CDR3 here is CASADLGQGTYEQYF. CDR3 nucleotides: TGCGCCAGCGCCGATCTCGGACAGGGTACCTACGAGCAGTACTTC.

The gene calls are TRBV7-3 and TRBJ2-1; D may be TRBD2 (6 bases). The V end lost 5 bases, the J end lost 2 bases, and 10 bases lay between the germline ends. Germline CDR1 SGHTA, CDR2 FQGTGA. The CDR3 has 14 amino acids. The CDR3 here is CASSRDSAYNEQFF. CDR3 in DNA: TGTGCCAGCAGCCGGGACTCAGCCTACAATGAGCAGTTCTTC.

This clonotype was found many times. The chain joins TRBV7-9 to TRBJ2-2; D not certain. CDR3 length: 15 amino acids. Germline V gene lookup returns CDR1 SEHNR and CDR2 FQNEAQ (reference sequence). V lost 5 bases, J lost 3 bases, and 13 bases lay in between. The CDR3 spells CASSPVFADTGELFF. The CDR3 coding sequence is TGTGCCAGCAGCCCTGTGTTCGCGGACACCGGGGAGCTGTTTTTT.

This clonotype was seen a handful of times. The chain joins TRBV6-2 or TRBV6-3 to TRBJ1-5; TRBD1 agrees at 7 bases. The V segment lost 4 bases and the J segment 3 bases; nucleotides outside the gene matches: 6. This CDR3 spans 15 amino acids. Germline V gives CDR1 MNHEY, CDR2 SVGEGT. The CDR3 loop reads CASSLIDRANQPQHF. As DNA, the CDR3 is TGTGCCAGCAGTTTGATAGACAGGGCCAATCAGCCCCAGCATTTT.

This clonotype was observed at least ten times. This rearrangement joins TRBV29-1 to TRBJ2-3; a possible D gene is TRBD2 (6 bases). The CDR3 length is 13 residues. The germline V gene encodes CDR1 SQVTM and CDR2 ANQGSEA. V shed 6 bases and J shed 4 bases, with 14 bases lying between them. CDR3: CSVRGGGADTQYF. CDR3 DNA: TGCAGCGTCCGGGGAGGAGGGGCAGATACGCAGTATTTT.

In this sample, this clonotype turned up many times. The chain links TRBV29-1 to TRBJ2-1; 11 nucleotides agree with TRBD2. Germline V gene data show CDR1 as SQVTM and CDR2 as ANQGSEA. V shed 6 bases and J 5 bases; nucleotides not matched to a gene: 6. The CDR3 is 14 amino acids. CDR3 amino acids: CSVRLAGTHNEQFF. The DNA for the CDR3 is TGCAGCGTCAGACTAGCGGGAACCCACAATGAGCAGTTCTTC.

Concerning this clonotype itself: A read error is possible here, since a much larger clone lies one base away. V and J are TRBV6-1 and TRBJ2-1; D gene ambiguous. The germline V and J ends were trimmed by 6 bases and 7 bases, with 10 bases remaining between them. The CDR3 has 12 residues. Germline CDR1 MNHNS, CDR2 SASEGT. The CDR3 loop reads CASSGLRNEQFF. CDR3 in DNA: TGTGCCAGCAGCGGCCTCCGGAATGAGCAGTTCTTC.

This clonotype was seen ten or more times. This sequence joins TRBV5-6 and TRBJ2-7; 9 bases align to TRBD2. CDR3 size: 16 residues. CDR1 is SGHDT, CDR2 YYEEEE, per germline. After removal of 6 bases from V and 3 bases from J, the junction contained 13 bases not matched to a gene. Here the CDR3 DNA reads TGTGCCAGCAACCCGTTCCTGGGACTAGCTAGCTACGAGCAGTACTTC. Its translation: CASNPFLGLASYEQYF.

This clonotype was counted a single time. The junction does not match germline at one end; this may be a read error. The CDR3 region is CASSSGTGDGYIF. The CDR3, as DNA: TGCGCCAGCAGCTCCGGGACAGGGGACGGCTACATCTTC. The chain links TRBV5-1 to TRBJ1-2; 10 bases line up with TRBD1. CDR1 SGHRS and CDR2 YFSETQ come from the germline V gene. The CDR3 length is 13 residues.

This clonotype has ten or more counts. This rearrangement joins TRBV11-2 to TRBJ1-1; D gene unclear. The V and J ends lost 2 bases and 0 bases respectively, with 4 bases between them. The CDR3 runs 13 residues. In germline, CDR1 is SGHAT, CDR2 FQNNGV. The CDR3 coding sequence is TGTGCCAGCAGCTTAAGTATGAACACTGAAGCTTTCTTT. It codes for CASSLSMNTEAFF.

On this clonotype: This is likely a read error, given that the CDR3 carries no conserved phenylalanine or tryptophan at its end. This chain uses TRBV5-5 with TRBJ2-7; D tentatively fits TRBD1 or TRBD2 (6 bases each). In germline, CDR1 is SGHKS, CDR2 YYEKEE (reference sequence). V lost 4 bases, J lost 10 bases, and 12 bases lay in between. The CDR3 has 11 residues. CDR3 sequence reads: CASSTGRFQYS. The CDR3 DNA reads as TGTGCCAGCAGCACAGGGAGGTTTCAGTACTCC.

Regarding this clonotype: Its ends do not fully match the called genes, so a read error is possible. The CDR3 DNA reads TGTGCCAGCAACCACACTAGCGGGAGGGGGTACGTGCAGTACTTC. It codes for CASNHTSGRGYVQYF. The chain links TRBV13 to TRBJ2-7, with 13 bases that match TRBD2. The CDR3 is 15 residues long. Per the germline V gene, CDR1 is PRHDT and CDR2 is FYEKMQ (reference sequence).

On this clonotype itself: A read error may be the cause here, since a much bigger clone is one base away. The chain uses TRBV6-1 and TRBJ2-5, with D unclear. CDR1 MNHNS and CDR2 SASEGT come from the germline V gene. This CDR3 region has 10 residues. Between the trimmed V and J ends, which lost 4 bases and 7 bases, there was a span of 4 bases. CDR3 in amino acids: CASSVRTQYF. CDR3 in DNA: TGTGCCAGCAGTGTGAGGACCCAGTACTTC.

On this clonotype itself: An end of the junction does not agree with germline; a read error may underlie this. The J gene is TRBJ2-3, the V gene TRBV11-2; D is uncertain. Germline CDR1 and CDR2: SGHAT and FQNNGV. The CDR3 sequence is 15 residues long. DNA of the CDR3: TGTGCCGGCAGCCCACTTACGAGAGTGTCAGATACGCAGTATTTT. Translated: CAGSPLTRVSDTQYF.

This clonotype was seen only a few times. The chain uses TRBV28 and TRBJ1-2, with D unclear. The CDR3 is made up of 11 amino acids. V was clipped by 3 bases and J by 8 bases, with 7 bases between them. Germline V CDR1 and CDR2: MDHEN, SYDVKM. CDR3 region: CASSFPQGYTF. In nucleotides, the CDR3 is TGTGCCAGCAGTTTCCCCCAAGGCTACACCTTC.

Note on this clonotype: Possible read error: a much larger clone is one base away. This sequence joins TRBV6-6 and TRBJ1-2, with 11 positions matching TRBD1. This CDR3 contains 15 residues. Per germline, CDR1 MNHNY and CDR2 SVGAGI (reference sequence). V lost 7 bases and J lost 5; bases outside the gene matches: 9. CDR3 amino acids: CASTDHGTGGYGYTF. CDR3 in DNA: TGTGCCAGCACCGATCACGGGACAGGGGGTTATGGCTACACCTTC.

The chain couples TRBV30 to TRBJ1-5; D may be TRBD1 (5 bases). Deletions cut 2 bases from V and 5 bases from J, with 10 bases between. This CDR3 contains 13 residues. CDR1 and CDR2 from the germline V gene are GTSNPN and SVGIG (reference sequence). The CDR3 region has the DNA TGTGCCTGGAGTTGTTTAGGGGATCAGCCCCAGCATTTT. Its protein product is CAWSCLGDQPQHF.

Only a few counts were recorded for this clonotype. The chain is built from TRBV12-3 or TRBV12-4 and TRBJ2-7, with a possible D match to TRBD2 (6 bases). The CDR3 consists of 13 residues. V dropped 3 bases and J dropped 2 bases, with 8 bases sitting between them. The CDR3 DNA is TGTGCCAGCAGTTTGGGACTCGCCTACGAGCAGTACTTC. It is translated as CASSLGLAYEQYF.

The rearrangement links TRBV6-5 to TRBJ2-2; D tentatively fits TRBD1 or TRBD2 (5 bases each). CDR1 is MNHEY, CDR2 SVGAGI, per germline. Trimming took off 5 bases at V and 2 bases at J, with 12 bases between the two ends. This CDR3 region has 15 residues. The CDR3 loop is CASSTLWDNTGELFF. CDR3 sequence (DNA): TGTGCCAGCAGTACCCTATGGGACAACACCGGGGAGCTGTTTTTT.

Concerning this clonotype: The CDR3 does not close with the conserved phenylalanine or tryptophan, likely indicating a read error. The chain uses TRBV11-2 and TRBJ2-7; D unclear. The CDR3 is 12 residues long. Germline lookup yields CDR1 SGHAT and CDR2 FQNNGV. The CDR3 DNA reads as TGTACCAGCAGCTTAAGTTTCCTAGAGCAGTACCTC. Protein sequence: CTSSLSFLEQYL.

This clonotype appeared a few times. The chain combines TRBV5-4 with TRBJ2-5; D uncertain. Per germline, CDR1 SGHNT and CDR2 YYREEE (reference sequence). The CDR3 length is 14 residues. The ends were cut back, 4 bases at V and 2 bases at J, with 12 bases in the middle. CDR3 amino acids: CASSEAGSQETQYF. In DNA, the CDR3 is TGTGCCAGCAGCGAGGCAGGATCTCAAGAGACCCAGTACTTC. The whole variable domain, filled in from reference TRBV5-4 and TRBJ2-5, reads ETGVTQSPTHLIKTRGQQVTLRCSSQSGHNTVSWYQQALGQGPQFIFQYYREEENGRGNFPPRFSGLQFPNYSSELNVNALELDDSALYLCASSEAGSQETQYFGPGTRLLVL.

On this clonotype: The junction departs from germline at one end; a sequencing error may be responsible. The chain carries TRBV11-2 and TRBJ1-6; D not certain. CDR3 length: 15 residues. Per the germline V gene, CDR1 is SGHAT and CDR2 is FQNNGV. The CDR3 region has the DNA TGTGCCAGCAGCTTAGAAGGCGGTGCCCGGTCACCCCTCCGCTTT. Encoded protein: CASSLEGGARSPLRF.

This clonotype was found a few times. This chain joins TRBV6-2 or TRBV6-3 and TRBJ2-2, with 7 bases fitting TRBD1. This CDR3 spans 17 amino acids. Losses at the gene ends were 8 bases for V and 1 base for J; bases not matched to a gene: 13. CDR1 and CDR2 (germline): MNHEY, SVGEGT. The CDR3: CASSYTQGRLNTGELFF. CDR3 DNA: TGTGCCAGCTCTTACACACAGGGGCGACTGAACACCGGGGAGCTGTTTTTT.

This clonotype was recorded only once. This sequence joins TRBV11-2 and TRBJ2-5, with D possibly TRBD1 on 6 matching bases. The CDR3 length is 14 residues. The germline V gene has CDR1 SGHAT and CDR2 FQNNGV. The V and J ends lost 6 bases and 8 bases respectively, with 19 bases between them. The CDR3 DNA follows: TGTGCCAGCAGATTTACGACAGGCGTTGACACCCAGTACTTC. Translation gives CASRFTTGVDTQYF.

Comment on this clonotype: The CDR3 end shows no conserved phenylalanine or tryptophan, and so a read error is likely. The gene calls are TRBV12-5 and TRBJ2-1; D gene ambiguous. Germline V gives CDR1 LGHNT, CDR2 FRNRAP. The CDR3 consists of 11 residues. Here the CDR3 DNA reads TGTGCTAGCGGTTTGGTATACCCGCAGTTCTTA. It codes for CASGLVYPQFL.

A note on this clonotype: One end of the junction fails to match germline, which may point to a read error. The chain has TRBV6-2 or TRBV6-3 and TRBJ2-1; 9 bases agree with TRBD2. The CDR3 is 13 amino acids. From germline, CDR1 is MNHEY and CDR2 SVGEGT. The CDR3 DNA reads TGTGCCAACAGTGGACTAGCGCAAAATAAGCAGTTCTTC. It translates to CANSGLAQNKQFF.

Concerning this clonotype itself: The conserved final phenylalanine or tryptophan is absent from the CDR3, which likely points to a read error. This rearrangement joins TRBV11-2 to TRBJ2-2; possibly TRBD1 or TRBD2 for D (5 bases each). Looked up from germline, CDR1 is SGHAT and CDR2 is FQNNGV. There are 17 residues in the CDR3. Here the CDR3 DNA reads TGTGCCAGCAGCTTAGTTAGGACACTATGGGGCACCGGGAAGCTGTTTATT. Residues: CASSLVRTLWGTGKLFI.